The 10 T cell receptor beta chains reported below all come from one sample, sequenced in a study of T cell responses to AZD1222 COVID-19 vaccine. TCRdb's copy holds only in-frame clones and misses some; the assay was immunoSEQ multiplex PCR. The repertoire holds approximately 89,000 clones, 90% seen once, with less than 6% in the top ten. Sample: peripheral blood, taken 28 days after the second AZD1222 dose. These receptors were obtained from an adult who received the AZD1222 COVID-19 vaccine.

The chain recombines TRBV4-1 with TRBJ1-1; D uncertain. V lost 5 bases to trimming and J lost 0 bases, with 7 bases between them. This CDR3 has 13 residues. CDR1 and CDR2 (germline): MGHRA, YSYEKL. The CDR3 here is CASSINLNTEAFF. In nucleotides, the CDR3 is TGCGCCAGCAGCATTAACCTGAACACTGAAGCTTTCTTT.

The CDR3 sequence: CASSRADTQYF. For the CDR3, the DNA is TGTGCCAGCAGTCGGGCAGATACGCAGTATTTT. V is TRBV6-2 or TRBV6-3 and J is TRBJ2-3; D gene unclear. V was clipped by 5 bases and J by 4 bases, with 4 bases between them. Germline V gene sequence: CDR1 MNHEY, CDR2 SVGEGT. CDR3 length: 11 amino acids.

The rearrangement uses TRBV30 and TRBJ1-6; D ambiguous. The germline CDR1 and CDR2 sequences are GTSNPN and SVGIG (reference sequence). With 1 base removed from V and 7 bases from J, the gap between germline ends came to 5 bases. The CDR3 consists of 12 residues. CDR3 sequence: CAWSASNSPLHF. As DNA, the CDR3 is TGTGCCTGGAGTGCCAGCAATTCACCCCTCCACTTT.

This chain links TRBV7-2 with TRBJ1-1; 7 nucleotides align to TRBD1. The CDR3 contains 14 residues. With 5 bases clipped from V and 4 bases from J, the junction kept 7 bases outside the gene matches. Germline V gene sequence: CDR1 SGHTA, CDR2 FQGNSA. The CDR3 is CASSADTGVTEAFF. CDR3 nucleotide sequence: TGTGCCAGCAGCGCCGACACAGGGGTCACTGAAGCTTTCTTT. Combining the CDR3 with reference TRBV7-2 and TRBJ1-1 gives the whole variable domain GAGVSQSPSNKVTEKGKDVELRCDPISGHTALYWYRQSLGQGLEFLIYFQGNSAPDKSGLPSDRFSAERTGGSVSTLTIQRTQQEDSAVYLCASSADTGVTEAFFGQGTRLTVV.

The genes are TRBV2 and TRBJ1-1; D possibly corresponds to TRBD1 (6 bases). The V end was cut by 6 bases, the J end by 10 bases, with 21 bases between. Germline CDR1 SNHLY, CDR2 FYNNEI. The CDR3 is 14 amino acids. CDR3 coding DNA: TGTGCCAGCAGCGCCCGGGGGGGGGCTGCTCCAGCTTTCTTT. Translation: CASSARGGAAPAFF.

The chain has TRBV7-9 and TRBJ1-2; possible D gene TRBD1, 5 bases. CDR1 SEHNR and CDR2 FQNEAQ come from the germline V gene (reference sequence). The CDR3 spans 14 residues. Trimming left V 6 bases short and J 8 bases short, with 19 bases between. The CDR3 DNA reads TGTGCCAGCAGTCCCTCAATGGGGGTAGAAGGCTACACCTTC. Protein product: CASSPSMGVEGYTF. The entire variable domain, with the rest obtained from reference TRBV7-9 and TRBJ1-2, is as follows: DTGVSQNPRHKITKRGQNVTFRCDPISEHNRLYWYRQTLGQGPEFLTYFQNEAQLEKSRLLSDRFSAERPKGSFSTLEIQRTEQGDSAMYLCASSPSMGVEGYTFGSGTRLTVV.

The chain is built from TRBV4-2 and TRBJ1-4, with 10 bases matching TRBD1. J was trimmed by 6 bases and V by 4 bases; bases with no gene match: 5. This CDR3 has 15 amino acids. The V gene's germline CDR1 is LGHNA and CDR2 YNFKEQ. CDR3: CASSPRTGGDEKLFF. In DNA, the CDR3 is TGTGCCAGCAGCCCGCGGACAGGGGGGGATGAAAAACTGTTTTTT.

The V gene is TRBV5-8, the J gene TRBJ2-7; 9 nucleotides line up with TRBD1. Trimming took 5 bases from V and 2 from J; bases not matched to a gene: 8. CDR1 and CDR2 (germline): SGHTS, YDEGEE. CDR3 length equals 15 residues. The CDR3 DNA sequence: TGTGCCAGCAGGGCGACGGACAGGGGTCCCTACGAGCAGTACTTC. Translating gives CASRATDRGPYEQYF.

The V gene is TRBV5-1, the J gene TRBJ2-2; 7 bases match TRBD1. Germline CDR1 reads SGHRS; CDR2 reads YFSETQ. With V trimmed by 4 bases and J by 4 bases, 10 bases remained unmatched. The length of the CDR3 is 16 residues. CDR3: CASSPQGVIVTGELFF. In DNA form, the CDR3 reads TGCGCCAGCAGCCCGCAGGGGGTAATCGTCACCGGGGAGCTGTTTTTT. The variable domain in full, completed from reference TRBV5-1 and TRBJ2-2, reads KAGVTQTPRYLIKTRGQQVTLSCSPISGHRSVSWYQQTPGQGLQFLFEYFSETQRNKGNFPGRFSGRQFSNSRSEMNVSTLELGDSALYLCASSPQGVIVTGELFFGEGSRLTVL.

A word on this clone: Other DNA sequences in this sample translate to the same CDR3. The chain recombines TRBV29-1 with TRBJ2-5, with D perhaps TRBD2 (7 bases). Looked up from germline, CDR1 is SQVTM and CDR2 is ANQGSEA. This CDR3 has 12 amino acids. V was cut by 4 bases and J by 5 bases, with 11 bases left in between. The CDR3 DNA reads TGCAGCGTTGGGGGGGGCCGGGAGACCCAGTACTTC. Translation gives CSVGGGRETQYF.